These 5 T cell receptor beta chains were sequenced from one sample in a study of CDR3 diversity in severe acne. A single record per CDR3 protein comes from TCRdb applying MiXCR to the PCR reads. Of approximately 77,000 distinct CDR3 sequences detected, under 55% appear once; the ten largest clones hold about 9.9%. Sequenced: blood. These receptors were collected from a male donor with severe acne vulgaris.

In its sample, this clonotype was seen many times. The chain recombines TRBV20-1 with TRBJ2-5, with TRBD2 matching 8 bases. The CDR3 is 14 residues long. Unmatched junction bases numbered 7, after V lost 2 bases and J lost 5 bases. CDR1 and CDR2 from the germline V gene are DFQATT and SNEGSKA (reference sequence). DNA for the CDR3: TGCAGTGCTAGACCCAGCGGGAGTAGCGAGACCCAGTACTTC. It codes for CSARPSGSSETQYF.

The rearrangement links TRBV19 to TRBJ1-5; D is uncertain. This CDR3 spans 14 amino acids. V lost 1 base and J lost 9, with 13 bases in between. CDR1 and CDR2 (germline): LNHDA, SQIVND (reference sequence). CDR3 DNA: TGTGCCAGTAGTATAGGCGACGGTCCCTTGCCCCAGCATTTT. Translating gives CASSIGDGPLPQHF.

The J gene is TRBJ1-2, the V gene TRBV5-4; D is unclear. This CDR3 has 13 amino acids. The V gene's germline CDR1 is SGHNT and CDR2 YYREEE (reference sequence). Trimming removed 2 bases at V and 5 bases at J, with 10 bases between. The CDR3 here is CASSFKADYGYTF. The CDR3 region has the DNA TGTGCCAGCAGCTTCAAGGCCGATTATGGCTACACCTTC.

The V and J genes are TRBV9 and TRBJ1-4; possible D gene TRBD1, 5 bases. Trimming left V 0 bases short and J 8 bases short, with 14 bases between. The CDR3 runs 15 residues. Germline V gene sequence: CDR1 SGDLS, CDR2 YYNGEE. The CDR3 is CASSVEAGGPEKLFF. The CDR3, as DNA: TGTGCCAGCAGCGTAGAGGCGGGGGGACCGGAAAAACTGTTTTTT.

The genes are TRBV4-3 and TRBJ2-7; maybe TRBD2 (6 bases). This CDR3 has 15 amino acids. V gave up 0 bases and J gave up 3 bases, with 12 bases separating them. The germline CDR1 and CDR2 sequences are LGHNA and YSLEER. CDR3 DNA sequence: TGCGCCAGCAGCCAAGAGTATGGCGGGATCTACGAGCAGTACTTC. Protein sequence: CASSQEYGGIYEQYF.